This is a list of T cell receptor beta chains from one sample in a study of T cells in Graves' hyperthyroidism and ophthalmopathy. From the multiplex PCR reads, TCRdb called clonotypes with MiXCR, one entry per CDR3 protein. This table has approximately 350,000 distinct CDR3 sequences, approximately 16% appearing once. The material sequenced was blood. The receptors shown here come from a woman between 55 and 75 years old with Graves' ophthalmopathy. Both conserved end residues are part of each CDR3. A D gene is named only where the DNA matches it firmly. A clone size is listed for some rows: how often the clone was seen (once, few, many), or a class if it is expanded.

cdr3_aa: CASSGGAGLSSYEQYF; cdr3_nt: TGTGCCAGCAGCGGGGGGGCGGGACTCAGCTCCTACGAGCAGTACTTC; j_call: TRBJ2-7; v_call: TRBV5-6; clone_size: many; d_call: -; cdr3_length: 16
cdr3_aa: CASSYQRDRGTYEQYF; cdr3_nt: TGTGCCAGCAGTTACCAGCGGGACAGGGGGACCTACGAGCAGTACTTC; j_call: TRBJ2-7; v_call: TRBV6-2/TRBV6-3; clone_size: -; d_call: TRBD1; cdr3_length: 16
cdr3_aa: CASSPKLWDRSFFSYNEQFF; cdr3_nt: TGTGCCAGCAGCCCGAAGTTGTGGGACAGGTCATTTTTCTCCTACAATGAGCAGTTCTTC; j_call: TRBJ2-1; v_call: TRBV11-2; clone_size: many; d_call: TRBD1; cdr3_length: 20
cdr3_aa: CASSVEAGRVTGELFF; cdr3_nt: TGTGCCAGCAGCGTAGAAGCGGGAAGAGTTACCGGGGAGCTGTTTTTT; j_call: TRBJ2-2; v_call: TRBV9; clone_size: -; d_call: TRBD2; cdr3_length: 16
cdr3_aa: CASSSPGSWNTEAFF; cdr3_nt: TGTGCCAGCAGCTCCCCAGGGAGTTGGAACACTGAAGCTTTCTTT; j_call: TRBJ1-1; v_call: TRBV5-4; clone_size: many; d_call: -; cdr3_length: 15
cdr3_aa: CSAPTGEVWTDTQYF; cdr3_nt: TGCAGTGCACCTACAGGGGAAGTTTGGACAGATACGCAGTATTTT; j_call: TRBJ2-3; v_call: TRBV20-1; clone_size: many; d_call: TRBD1; cdr3_length: 15
cdr3_aa: CAISPQGARETQYF; cdr3_nt: TGTGCCATCAGCCCCCAGGGGGCGCGGGAGACCCAGTACTTC; j_call: TRBJ2-5; v_call: TRBV10-3; clone_size: few; d_call: TRBD1; cdr3_length: 14
cdr3_aa: CASSLAAGYAYEQYF; cdr3_nt: TGTGCCAGCAGCTTAGCCGCAGGGTACGCCTACGAGCAGTACTTC; j_call: TRBJ2-7; v_call: TRBV7-8; clone_size: -; d_call: -; cdr3_length: 15
cdr3_aa: CASSLRSGWDEKLFF; cdr3_nt: TGTGCCAGCAGCTTACGCTCGGGATGGGATGAAAAACTGTTTTTT; j_call: TRBJ1-4; v_call: TRBV7-9; clone_size: few; d_call: -; cdr3_length: 15
cdr3_aa: CASSPQGAKLAGGFTYNEQFF; cdr3_nt: TGTGCCAGCAGTCCACAGGGGGCGAAACTAGCGGGAGGGTTCACCTACAATGAGCAGTTCTTC; j_call: TRBJ2-1; v_call: TRBV27; clone_size: many; d_call: TRBD2; cdr3_length: 21
cdr3_aa: CATTRARNEQFF; cdr3_nt: TGTGCCACGACTCGGGCCCGAAATGAGCAGTTCTTC; j_call: TRBJ2-1; v_call: TRBV10-3; clone_size: few; d_call: -; cdr3_length: 12
cdr3_aa: CASSLRGAGGNTIYF; cdr3_nt: TGTGCCAGCAGCTTGAGGGGCGCGGGAGGAAACACCATATATTTT; j_call: TRBJ1-3; v_call: TRBV7-2; clone_size: many; d_call: -; cdr3_length: 15
cdr3_aa: CAWSGTGRQPQHF; cdr3_nt: TGTGCCTGGAGTGGGACAGGCCGGCAGCCCCAGCATTTT; j_call: TRBJ1-5; v_call: TRBV30; clone_size: many; d_call: TRBD1; cdr3_length: 13
cdr3_aa: CAWSVRAGAQPQHF; cdr3_nt: TGTGCCTGGAGTGTACGGGCAGGAGCTCAGCCCCAGCATTTT; j_call: TRBJ1-5; v_call: TRBV30; clone_size: few; d_call: -; cdr3_length: 14
cdr3_aa: CSARVAGGRSYNEQFF; cdr3_nt: TGCAGTGCTAGAGTTGCGGGAGGGCGGTCCTACAATGAGCAGTTCTTC; j_call: TRBJ2-1; v_call: TRBV20-1; clone_size: many; d_call: TRBD2; cdr3_length: 16
cdr3_aa: CASSQNGMGTITDTQYF; cdr3_nt: TGTGCCAGCAGCCAAAATGGGATGGGGACAATCACAGATACGCAGTATTTT; j_call: TRBJ2-3; v_call: TRBV3-1; clone_size: many; d_call: -; cdr3_length: 17
cdr3_aa: CSAPNAGEQYF; cdr3_nt: TGCAGTGCCCCGAATGCGGGCGAGCAGTACTTC; j_call: TRBJ2-7; v_call: TRBV20-1; clone_size: -; d_call: -; cdr3_length: 11
cdr3_aa: CASSGLGTLYGYTF; cdr3_nt: TGCGCCAGCAGCGGCCTGGGTACCCTCTATGGCTACACCTTC; j_call: TRBJ1-2; v_call: TRBV5-1; clone_size: many; d_call: -; cdr3_length: 14
cdr3_aa: CASSLSLLGTGELFF; cdr3_nt: TGTGCCAGCAGCTTATCACTCCTCGGTACCGGGGAGCTGTTTTTT; j_call: TRBJ2-2; v_call: TRBV7-9; clone_size: many; d_call: -; cdr3_length: 15
cdr3_aa: CASIRGRAMYEQYF; cdr3_nt: TGTGCCAGCATTCGCGGGAGGGCCATGTACGAGCAGTACTTC; j_call: TRBJ2-7; v_call: TRBV2; clone_size: many; d_call: TRBD2; cdr3_length: 14
cdr3_aa: CASSQTDRARTNEKLFF; cdr3_nt: TGTGCCAGCAGCCAAACGGACAGGGCGCGTACTAATGAAAAACTGTTTTTT; j_call: TRBJ1-4; v_call: TRBV28; clone_size: few; d_call: TRBD1; cdr3_length: 17
cdr3_aa: CSARTGGSYEQYF; cdr3_nt: TGCAGCGCTCGGACAGGGGGTTCCTACGAGCAGTACTTC; j_call: TRBJ2-7; v_call: TRBV29-1; clone_size: -; d_call: TRBD1; cdr3_length: 13
cdr3_aa: CASRQPTGAGGSTDTQYF; cdr3_nt: TGTGCCAGCAGACAACCGACTGGGGCGGGAGGCTCCACAGATACGCAGTATTTT; j_call: TRBJ2-3; v_call: TRBV6-1; clone_size: -; d_call: TRBD2; cdr3_length: 18